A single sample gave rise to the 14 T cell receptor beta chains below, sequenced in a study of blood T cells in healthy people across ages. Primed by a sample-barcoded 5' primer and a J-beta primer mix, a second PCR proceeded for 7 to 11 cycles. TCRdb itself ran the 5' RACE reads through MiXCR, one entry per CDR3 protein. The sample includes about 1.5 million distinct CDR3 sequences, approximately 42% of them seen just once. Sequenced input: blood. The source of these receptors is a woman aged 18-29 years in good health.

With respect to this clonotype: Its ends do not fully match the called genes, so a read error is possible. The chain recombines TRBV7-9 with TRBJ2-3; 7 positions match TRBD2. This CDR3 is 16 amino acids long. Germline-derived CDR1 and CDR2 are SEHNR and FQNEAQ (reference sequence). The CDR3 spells CASSLGSGFSTDTRYF. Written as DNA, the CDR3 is TGTGCCAGCAGCTTAGGTAGCGGGTTTAGCACAGATACGCGGTATTTT. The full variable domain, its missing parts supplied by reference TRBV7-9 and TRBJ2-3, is DTGVSQNPRHKITKRGQNVTFRCDPISEHNRLYWYRQTLGQGPEFLTYFQNEAQLEKSRLLSDRFSAERPKGSFSTLEIQRTEQGDSAMYLCASSLGSGFSTDTRYFGPGTRLTVL.

CDR3: CASSFDHRINYGYTF. The CDR3 bases are TGTGCCAGCAGTTTTGATCATCGGATTAACTATGGCTACACCTTC. The J gene is TRBJ1-2, the V gene TRBV27; the D is unclear. V dropped 3 bases and J dropped 1 base, with 12 bases sitting between them. The germline V gene has CDR1 MNHEY and CDR2 SMNVEV (reference sequence). The CDR3 is 15 residues long.

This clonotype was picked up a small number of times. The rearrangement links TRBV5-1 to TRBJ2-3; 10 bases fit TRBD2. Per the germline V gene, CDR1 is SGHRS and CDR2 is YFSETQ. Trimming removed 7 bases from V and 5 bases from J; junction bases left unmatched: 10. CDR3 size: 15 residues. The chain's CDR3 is CASWGLAKGGDTQYF. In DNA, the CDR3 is TGCGCCAGCTGGGGACTAGCGAAGGGTGGAGATACGCAGTATTTT.

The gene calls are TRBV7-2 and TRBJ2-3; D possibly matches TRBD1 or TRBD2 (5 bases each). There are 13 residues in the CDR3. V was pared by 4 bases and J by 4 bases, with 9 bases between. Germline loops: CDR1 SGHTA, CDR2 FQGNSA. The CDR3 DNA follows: TGTGCCAGCAGCTGGGACCGGCCAGATACGCAGTATTTT. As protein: CASSWDRPDTQYF.

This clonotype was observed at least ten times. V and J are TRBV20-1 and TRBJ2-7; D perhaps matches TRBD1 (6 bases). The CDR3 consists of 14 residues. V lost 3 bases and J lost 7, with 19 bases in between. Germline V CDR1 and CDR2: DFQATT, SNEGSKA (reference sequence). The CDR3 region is CSASGGHSGTEQYF. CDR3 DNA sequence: TGCAGTGCTAGTGGGGGACACTCAGGGACGGAGCAGTACTTC.

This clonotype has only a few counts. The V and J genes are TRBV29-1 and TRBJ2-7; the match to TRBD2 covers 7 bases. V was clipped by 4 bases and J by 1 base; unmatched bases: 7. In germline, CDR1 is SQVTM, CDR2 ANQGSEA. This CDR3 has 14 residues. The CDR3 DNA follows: TGCAGCGTTGGACTGAGCGGGGCTTCCTACGAGCAGTACTTC. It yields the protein CSVGLSGASYEQYF.

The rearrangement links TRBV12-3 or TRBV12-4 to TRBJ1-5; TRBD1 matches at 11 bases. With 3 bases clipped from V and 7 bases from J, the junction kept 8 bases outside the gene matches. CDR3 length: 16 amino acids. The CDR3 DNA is TGTGCCAGCAGTTTTCGGACAGGGGGCAGATACCAGCCCCAGCATTTT. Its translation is CASSFRTGGRYQPQHF.

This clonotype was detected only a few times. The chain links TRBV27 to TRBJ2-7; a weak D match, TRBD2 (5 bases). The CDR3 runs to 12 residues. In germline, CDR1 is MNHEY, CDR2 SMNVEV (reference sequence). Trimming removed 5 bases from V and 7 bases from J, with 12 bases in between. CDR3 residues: CASSGVTGEQYF. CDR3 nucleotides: TGTGCCAGCAGTGGGGTAACGGGGGAGCAGTACTTC.

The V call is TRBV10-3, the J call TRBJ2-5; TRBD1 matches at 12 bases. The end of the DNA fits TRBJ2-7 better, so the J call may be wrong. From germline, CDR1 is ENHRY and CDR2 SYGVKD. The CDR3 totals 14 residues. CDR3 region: CAISGDRGRDEQYF. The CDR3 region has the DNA TGTGCCATCAGTGGGGACAGGGGGCGAGACGAGCAGTACTTC.

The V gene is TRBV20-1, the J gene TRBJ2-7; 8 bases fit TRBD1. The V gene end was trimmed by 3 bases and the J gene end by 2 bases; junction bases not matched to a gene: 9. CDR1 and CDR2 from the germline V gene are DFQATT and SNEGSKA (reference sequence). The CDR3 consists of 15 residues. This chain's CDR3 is CSASIPGQDTYEQYF. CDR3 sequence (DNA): TGCAGTGCTAGCATTCCGGGACAGGATACCTACGAGCAGTACTTC.

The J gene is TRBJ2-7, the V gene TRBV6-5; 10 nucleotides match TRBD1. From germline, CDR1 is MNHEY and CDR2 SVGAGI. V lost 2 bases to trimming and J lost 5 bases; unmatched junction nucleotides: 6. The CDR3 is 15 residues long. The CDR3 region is CASSYAGTGVNEQYF. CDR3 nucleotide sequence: TGTGCCAGCAGTTACGCCGGGACAGGGGTTAACGAGCAGTACTTC.

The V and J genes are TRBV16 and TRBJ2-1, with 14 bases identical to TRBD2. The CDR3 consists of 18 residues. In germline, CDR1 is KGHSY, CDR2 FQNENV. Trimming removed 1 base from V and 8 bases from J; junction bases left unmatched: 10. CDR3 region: CASSQYLGTSGGFDEQFF. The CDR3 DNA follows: TGTGCCAGCAGCCAATACCTCGGGACTAGCGGGGGTTTCGATGAGCAGTTCTTC.

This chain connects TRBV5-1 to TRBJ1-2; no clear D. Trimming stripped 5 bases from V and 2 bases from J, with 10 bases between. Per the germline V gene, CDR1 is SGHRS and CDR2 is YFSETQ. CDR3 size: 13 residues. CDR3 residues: CASSPVSNYGYTF. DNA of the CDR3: TGCGCCAGCAGTCCCGTTTCGAACTATGGCTACACCTTC.

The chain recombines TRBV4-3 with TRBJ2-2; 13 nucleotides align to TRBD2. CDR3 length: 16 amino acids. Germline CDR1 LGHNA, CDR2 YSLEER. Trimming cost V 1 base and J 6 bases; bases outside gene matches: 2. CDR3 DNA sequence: TGCGCCAGCAGCCAAGGGGGACTAGCGGGGTCCGGGGAGCTGTTTTTT. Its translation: CASSQGGLAGSGELFF.